A selection of T cell receptor beta chains follows, all from one sample in a study of shared clonotypes between healthy human individuals. Data came from immunoSEQ multiplex PCR; TCRdb stores just in-frame clones and leaves some out. Of about 680,000 clones in the sample, about 90% were seen once. The source material was naive CD8+ T cells sorted from blood. All receptors derive from a man younger than 40 in good health. Each CDR3 is given with its conserved first and last residue. The D gene is left open where the match is weak. Clone size appears in some rows only: once, few, many, or a class for an expanded clone.

>NA|TRBV6-5|TRBJ2-7|NA
TGTGCCAGCAGTTACGGTGGGGAGTGGGAGCAGTACTTC
CASSYGGEWEQYF
>NA|TRBV19|TRBJ1-5|NA
TGTGCCAGTAGTGAATTGGGGGGCTTGGGCAATCAGCCCCAGCATTTT
CASSELGGLGNQPQHF
>TRBD2|TRBV7-6|TRBJ2-2|NA
TGTGCCAGCAGCTCGACTAGCGGGTTGAGAAGGGACACCGGGGAGCTGTTTTTT
CASSSTSGLRRDTGELFF
>NA|TRBV27|TRBJ2-5|NA
TGTGCCAGCAGTTCGCCTGGGGGCGGAATCGAGACCCAGTACTTC
CASSSPGGGIETQYF
>NA|TRBV4-3|TRBJ1-1|NA
TGCGCCAGCAGCCAAGATTCTGGAGGAAGGACTGAAGCTTTCTTT
CASSQDSGGRTEAFF
>TRBD2|TRBV7-2|TRBJ2-7|NA
TGTGCCATAGATAGGTCTAGCGGGAACTACGAGCAGTACTTC
CAIDRSSGNYEQYF
>NA|TRBV19|TRBJ2-1|NA
TGTGCCAGTAGTATGGCAGGGAGCTCCTACAATGAGCAGTTCTTC
CASSMAGSSYNEQFF
>TRBD2|TRBV2|TRBJ2-1|NA
TGTGCCAGCAGTGAGAAGGGTCTCGGCATACTAGCGGGAGTAATGGATGAGCAGTTCTTC
CASSEKGLGILAGVMDEQFF
>NA|TRBV29-1|TRBJ1-2|few
TGCAGCGCTCGGCGTTGGGATGGCTATGGCTACACCTTC
CSARRWDGYGYTF
>TRBD2|TRBV18|TRBJ2-7|NA
TGTGCCAGCTCGCCTATAGCGGGATCTTACGAGCAGTACTTC
CASSPIAGSYEQYF
>NA|TRBV19|TRBJ1-1|NA
TGTGCCAGTAGTAGTCTAAGTGGGGACACTGAAGCTTTCTTT
CASSSLSGDTEAFF
>NA|TRBV7-6|TRBJ2-1|NA
TGTGCCAGCAGCTTGGGACGGCCGAGCTTTCTTTCCTACAATGAGCAGTTCTTC
CASSLGRPSFLSYNEQFF
>NA|TRBV15|TRBJ2-7|once
TGTGCCACCAGCAACTCTCCTTCTGGCGAGCAGTACTTC
CATSNSPSGEQYF
>NA|TRBV27|TRBJ1-1|NA
TGTGCCAGCAGTTTAATGGGGCATACTGAAGCTTTCTTT
CASSLMGHTEAFF
>NA|TRBV15|TRBJ2-7|NA
TGTGCCACTGGAGCTGGGGGACGTAGCGGACGTGGAGACTACGAGCAGTACTTC
CATGAGGRSGRGDYEQYF
>TRBD2|TRBV11-2|TRBJ2-7|NA
TGTGCCAGCACCTTCAGCGGGAGAGCCCCCTACGAGCAGTACTTC
CASTFSGRAPYEQYF